A selection of T cell receptor beta chains follows, all from one sample in a study of shared clonotypes between healthy human individuals. Sequencing used immunoSEQ multiplex PCR; TCRdb keeps in-frame clones, though not all of them. The data hold about 2 million clones, with approximately 94% observed a single time. Sample: naive CD8+ T cells sorted from blood. The receptors shown here come from a man younger than 35 in good health. CDR3s include the opening cysteine and the closing phenylalanine or tryptophan. D genes are given only for firm matches. Only some rows state a clone size, as once, few, many or a class for expanded clones.

d_call	v_call	j_call	clone_size	cdr3_aa	cdr3_nt
NA	TRBV21-1	TRBJ1-2	NA	CASSNRDREYGYTF	TGTGCCAGCAGCAACCGAGACAGGGAATATGGCTACACCTTC
TRBD1	TRBV11-2	TRBJ1-2	NA	CASSLAGGNYGYTF	TGTGCCAGCAGCTTAGCAGGGGGGAACTATGGCTACACCTTC
NA	TRBV6-5	TRBJ2-7	NA	CASSLLGGLDEQYF	TGTGCCAGCAGTTTACTAGGAGGGCTCGACGAGCAGTACTTC
TRBD1	TRBV27	TRBJ2-1	NA	CASSWDRANEQFF	TGTGCCAGCAGCTGGGACAGGGCCAATGAGCAGTTCTTC
NA	TRBV10-3	TRBJ2-7	NA	CAISESAGANYEQYF	TGTGCCATCAGTGAGTCGGCTGGGGCTAATTACGAGCAGTACTTC
NA	TRBV30	TRBJ1-6	NA	CAWSDGGASYNSPLHF	TGTGCCTGGTCGGACGGGGGCGCCTCCTATAATTCACCCCTCCACTTT
NA	TRBV6-5	TRBJ1-1	NA	CASSPRGGDDTEAFF	TGTGCCAGCAGTCCCCGGGGAGGGGACGACACTGAAGCTTTCTTT
NA	TRBV4-1	TRBJ2-7	NA	CASSQDGTLYYEQYF	TGCGCCAGCAGCCAAGATGGGACCCTCTACTACGAGCAGTACTTC
NA	TRBV4-3	TRBJ2-2	NA	CASSHPGPETGPGELFF	TGCGCCAGCAGCCACCCGGGACCCGAGACGGGACCCGGGGAGCTGTTTTTT
NA	TRBV10-1	TRBJ2-1	NA	CASSEDHVGSGRRPEQFF	TGCGCCAGCAGTGAGGACCATGTAGGTAGCGGAAGGCGGCCTGAGCAGTTCTTC
TRBD2	TRBV5-1	TRBJ2-7	NA	CASSPGLAGASSSYEQYF	TGCGCCAGCAGCCCCGGACTAGCGGGGGCTTCGAGCTCCTACGAGCAGTACTTC
TRBD2	TRBV4-3	TRBJ2-3	NA	CASSRGLAGDTQYF	TGCGCCAGCAGCCGCGGACTAGCGGGAGATACGCAGTATTTT
NA	TRBV4-1	TRBJ2-7	once	CASSQLTGIPYEQYF	TGCGCCAGCAGCCAATTAACAGGGATTCCCTACGAGCAGTACTTC
NA	TRBV15	TRBJ2-1	NA	CATSNLRGPAGNEQFF	TGTGCCACCTCCAACCTTCGGGGGCCGGCGGGGAATGAGCAGTTCTTC
NA	TRBV19	TRBJ1-1	NA	CASSQSGNTEAFF	TGTGCCAGTAGTCAGTCAGGGAACACTGAAGCTTTCTTT
NA	TRBV13	TRBJ2-7	NA	CASSLDRSYEQYF	TGTGCCAGCAGCTTAGACAGGAGCTACGAGCAGTACTTC